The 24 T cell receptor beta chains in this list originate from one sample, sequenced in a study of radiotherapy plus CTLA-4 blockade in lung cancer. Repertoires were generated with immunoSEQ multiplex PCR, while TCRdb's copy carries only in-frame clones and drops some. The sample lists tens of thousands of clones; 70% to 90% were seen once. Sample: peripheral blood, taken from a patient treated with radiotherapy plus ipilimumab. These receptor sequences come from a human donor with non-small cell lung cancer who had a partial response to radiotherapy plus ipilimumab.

The CDR3 DNA reads TGTTTGTCGGTGAGAAACAATGAGCAGTTCTTC. Translating it yields CLSVRNNEQFF. V usage is TRBV28 and J usage is TRBJ2-1; the D is unclear. The germline gives CDR1 MDHEN, CDR2 SYDVKM. This CDR3 has 11 residues.

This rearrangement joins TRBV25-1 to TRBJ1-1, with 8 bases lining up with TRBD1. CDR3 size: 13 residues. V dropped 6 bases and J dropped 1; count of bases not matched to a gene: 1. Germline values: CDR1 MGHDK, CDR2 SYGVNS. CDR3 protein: CASRTGGNTEAFF. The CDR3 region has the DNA TGTGCCAGCAGAACAGGGGGGAACACTGAAGCTTTCTTT.

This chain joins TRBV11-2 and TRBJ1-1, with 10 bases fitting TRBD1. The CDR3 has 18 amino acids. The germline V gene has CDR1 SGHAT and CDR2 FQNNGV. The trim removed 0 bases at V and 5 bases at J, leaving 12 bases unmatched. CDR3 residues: CASSLDGDRGPLVTEAFF. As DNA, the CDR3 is TGTGCCAGCAGCTTAGATGGGGACAGGGGCCCCCTCGTAACTGAAGCTTTCTTT.

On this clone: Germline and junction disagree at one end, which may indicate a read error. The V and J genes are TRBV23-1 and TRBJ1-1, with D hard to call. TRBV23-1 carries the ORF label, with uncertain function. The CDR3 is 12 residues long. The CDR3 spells CTSSRPRFEAFF. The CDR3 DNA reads TGCACCAGCTCTCGTCCCCGTTTTGAAGCTTTCTTT.

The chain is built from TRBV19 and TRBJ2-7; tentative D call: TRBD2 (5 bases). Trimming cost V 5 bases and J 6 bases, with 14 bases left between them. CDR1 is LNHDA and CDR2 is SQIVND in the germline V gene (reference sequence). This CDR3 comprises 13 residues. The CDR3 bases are TGTGCCAGTAGTCTATCCCCCCGGGGCGAGCAGTACTTC. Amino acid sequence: CASSLSPRGEQYF.

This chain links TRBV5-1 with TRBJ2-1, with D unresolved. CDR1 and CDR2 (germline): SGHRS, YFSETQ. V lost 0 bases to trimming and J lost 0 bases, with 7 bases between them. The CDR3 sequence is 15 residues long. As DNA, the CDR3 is TGCGCCAGCAGCTTGGATGATAGCTCCTACAATGAGCAGTTCTTC. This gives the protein CASSLDDSSYNEQFF.

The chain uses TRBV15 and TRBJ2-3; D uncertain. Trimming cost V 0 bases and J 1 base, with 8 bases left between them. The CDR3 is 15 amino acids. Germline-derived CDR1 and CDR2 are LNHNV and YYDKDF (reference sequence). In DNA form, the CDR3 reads TGTGCCACCAGCAGAGAAGCTCAACGCACAGATACGCAGTATTTT. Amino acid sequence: CATSREAQRTDTQYF.

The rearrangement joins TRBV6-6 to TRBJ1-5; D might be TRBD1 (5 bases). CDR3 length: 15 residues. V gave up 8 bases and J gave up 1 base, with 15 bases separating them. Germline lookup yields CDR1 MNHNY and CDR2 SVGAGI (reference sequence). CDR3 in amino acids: CASWFRAESNQPQHF. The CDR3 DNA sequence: TGTGCCAGCTGGTTCAGGGCTGAGAGCAATCAGCCCCAGCATTTT.

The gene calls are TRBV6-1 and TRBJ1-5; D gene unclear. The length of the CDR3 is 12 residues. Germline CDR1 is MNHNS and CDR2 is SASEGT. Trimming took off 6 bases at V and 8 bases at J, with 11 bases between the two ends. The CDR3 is CASRDWLEPQHF. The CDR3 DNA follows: TGTGCCAGCAGGGACTGGCTGGAGCCCCAGCATTTT.

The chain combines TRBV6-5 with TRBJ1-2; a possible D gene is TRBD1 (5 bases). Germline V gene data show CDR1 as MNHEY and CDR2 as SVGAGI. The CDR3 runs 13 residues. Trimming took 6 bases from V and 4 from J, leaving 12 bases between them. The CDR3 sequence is CASRETGRYGYTF. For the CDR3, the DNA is TGTGCCAGCAGAGAAACAGGCCGCTATGGCTACACCTTC.

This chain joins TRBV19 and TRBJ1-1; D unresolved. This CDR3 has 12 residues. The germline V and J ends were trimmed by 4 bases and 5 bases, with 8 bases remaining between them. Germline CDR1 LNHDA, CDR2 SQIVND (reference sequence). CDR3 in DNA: TGTGCCAGTAGTACCCGTCGGACTGAAGCTTTCTTT. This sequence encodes CASSTRRTEAFF.

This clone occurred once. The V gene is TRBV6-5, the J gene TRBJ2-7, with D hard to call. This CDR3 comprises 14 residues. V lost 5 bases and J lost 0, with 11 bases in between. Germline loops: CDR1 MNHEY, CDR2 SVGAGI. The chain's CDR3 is CASSEHYGSYEQYF. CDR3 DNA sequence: TGTGCCAGCAGTGAACACTACGGCTCCTACGAGCAGTACTTC.

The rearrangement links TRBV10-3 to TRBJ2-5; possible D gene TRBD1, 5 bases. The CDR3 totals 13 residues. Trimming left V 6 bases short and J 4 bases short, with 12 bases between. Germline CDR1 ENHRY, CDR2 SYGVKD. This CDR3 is CAIRGQERETQYF. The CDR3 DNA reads TGTGCCATCAGGGGGCAGGAAAGAGAGACCCAGTACTTC.

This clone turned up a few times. The CDR3 reads CASSRGETQYF. The CDR3 DNA follows: TGTGCCAGCAGCCGCGGAGAGACCCAGTACTTC. The J gene is TRBJ2-5, the V gene TRBV14; D gene unclear. The V end was cut by 4 bases, the J end by 4 bases, with 4 bases between. The germline gives CDR1 SGHDN, CDR2 FVKESK. The CDR3 spans 11 residues.

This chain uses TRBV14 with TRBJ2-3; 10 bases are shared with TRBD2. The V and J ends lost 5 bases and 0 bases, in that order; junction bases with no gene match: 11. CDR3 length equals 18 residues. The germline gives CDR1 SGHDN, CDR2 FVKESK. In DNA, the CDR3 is TGTGCCAGCAGCACTTGGACTAGCGGCGGTCTTAGCACAGATACGCAGTATTTT. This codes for CASSTWTSGGLSTDTQYF.

The CDR3 nucleotides are TGCGCCAGCAGCCGTCGGGACAGTGGGACCACAAGCTCCTACAATGAGCAGTTCTTC. It is translated as CASSRRDSGTTSSYNEQFF. This rearrangement joins TRBV4-1 to TRBJ2-1; 7 nucleotides agree with TRBD1. Germline values: CDR1 MGHRA, CDR2 YSYEKL. CDR3 length: 19 amino acids. Trimming took 4 bases from V and 0 from J; bases not matched to a gene: 15.

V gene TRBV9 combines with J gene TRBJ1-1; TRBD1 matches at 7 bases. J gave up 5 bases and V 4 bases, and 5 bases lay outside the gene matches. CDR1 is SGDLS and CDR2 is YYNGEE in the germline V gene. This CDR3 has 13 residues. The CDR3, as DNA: TGTGCCAGCAGCCCACAGGGGACGACTGAAGCTTTCTTT. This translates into CASSPQGTTEAFF.

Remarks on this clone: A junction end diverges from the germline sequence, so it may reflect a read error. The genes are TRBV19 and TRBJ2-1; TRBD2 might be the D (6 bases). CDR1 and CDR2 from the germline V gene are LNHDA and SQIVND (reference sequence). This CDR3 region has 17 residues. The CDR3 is CASSILGGKSSYNERFF. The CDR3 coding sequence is TGTGCCAGTAGTATCTTGGGCGGGAAGAGCTCCTACAATGAGCGGTTCTTC.

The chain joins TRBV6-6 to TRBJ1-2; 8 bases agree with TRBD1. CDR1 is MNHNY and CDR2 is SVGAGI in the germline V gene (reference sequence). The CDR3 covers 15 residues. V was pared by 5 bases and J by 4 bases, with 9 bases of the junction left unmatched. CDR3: CASSKRDRSAYGYTF. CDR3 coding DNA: TGTGCCAGCAGTAAGAGGGACAGGTCGGCCTATGGCTACACCTTC.

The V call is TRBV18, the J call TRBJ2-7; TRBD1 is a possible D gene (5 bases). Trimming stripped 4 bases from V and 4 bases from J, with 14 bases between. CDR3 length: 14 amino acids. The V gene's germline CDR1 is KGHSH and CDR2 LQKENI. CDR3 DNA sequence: TGTGCCAGCTCACGGGCAGGGAAGGGTTACGAGCAGTACGTC. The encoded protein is CASSRAGKGYEQYV.

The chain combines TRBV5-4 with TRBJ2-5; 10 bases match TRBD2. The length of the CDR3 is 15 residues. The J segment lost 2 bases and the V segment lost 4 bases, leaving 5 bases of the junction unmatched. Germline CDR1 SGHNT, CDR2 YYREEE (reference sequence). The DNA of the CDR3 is TGTGCCAGCAGCACCCCGGGACTAGCGCAAGAGACCCAGTACTTC. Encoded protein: CASSTPGLAQETQYF.

CDR3 protein: CASSPDRAWNIQYF. The CDR3 DNA is TGTGCCAGCTCACCCGACAGGGCCTGGAACATTCAGTACTTC. The chain uses TRBV18 and TRBJ2-4; 7 positions match TRBD1. The V segment lost 3 bases and the J segment 7 bases; nucleotides outside the gene matches: 6. The CDR3 consists of 14 residues. CDR1 and CDR2 from the germline V gene are KGHSH and LQKENI.

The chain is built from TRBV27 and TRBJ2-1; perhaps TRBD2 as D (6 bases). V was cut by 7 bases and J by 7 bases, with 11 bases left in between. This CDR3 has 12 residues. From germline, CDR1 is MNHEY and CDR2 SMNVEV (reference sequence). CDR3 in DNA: TGTGCCAGCAAATTTCGGGAGAATGAGCAGTTCTTC. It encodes CASKFRENEQFF.

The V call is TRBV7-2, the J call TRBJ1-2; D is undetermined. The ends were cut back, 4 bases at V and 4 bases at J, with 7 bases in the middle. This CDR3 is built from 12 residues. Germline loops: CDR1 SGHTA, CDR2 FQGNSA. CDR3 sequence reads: CASSSSGYGYTF. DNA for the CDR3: TGTGCCAGCAGCTCCTCGGGCTATGGCTACACCTTC. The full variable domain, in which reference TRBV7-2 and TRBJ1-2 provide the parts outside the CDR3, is GAGVSQSPSNKVTEKGKDVELRCDPISGHTALYWYRQSLGQGLEFLIYFQGNSAPDKSGLPSDRFSAERTGGSVSTLTIQRTQQEDSAVYLCASSSSGYGYTFGSGTRLTVV.